This T cell receptor (beta chain) was recovered during a study of T cells in Graves' hyperthyroidism and ophthalmopathy. This clonotype came up many times. The target antigen is unknown. Regions amplified from RNA transcripts were the TCR beta CDR3 regions. The HTBI primer set was used in a first-round RT-PCR of the TCR CDR3. In TCRdb, the multiplex PCR reads were re-called with MiXCR into one record per CDR3 protein. The data hold roughly 570,000 distinct CDR3 sequences, with around 42% observed a single time. Trimming took off 4 bases at V and 3 bases at J, with 7 bases between the two ends. Germline V lookup: CDR1 MGHRA, CDR2 YSYEKL. This CDR3 has 13 amino acids. Study-wide results and limits: Among thyroid clonotypes expanded above 0.001, most also appeared in blood.

The source is an adult woman with Graves' disease, either hyperthyroidism or ophthalmopathy (not recorded which). Sequencing was performed on peripheral blood or thyroid tissue (not recorded which). The V gene is TRBV4-1, the J gene TRBJ1-5; D remains unclear. DNA for the CDR3: TGCGCCAGCAGCCGGAGCGACAATCAGCCCCAGCATTTT. Protein product: CASSRSDNQPQHF.